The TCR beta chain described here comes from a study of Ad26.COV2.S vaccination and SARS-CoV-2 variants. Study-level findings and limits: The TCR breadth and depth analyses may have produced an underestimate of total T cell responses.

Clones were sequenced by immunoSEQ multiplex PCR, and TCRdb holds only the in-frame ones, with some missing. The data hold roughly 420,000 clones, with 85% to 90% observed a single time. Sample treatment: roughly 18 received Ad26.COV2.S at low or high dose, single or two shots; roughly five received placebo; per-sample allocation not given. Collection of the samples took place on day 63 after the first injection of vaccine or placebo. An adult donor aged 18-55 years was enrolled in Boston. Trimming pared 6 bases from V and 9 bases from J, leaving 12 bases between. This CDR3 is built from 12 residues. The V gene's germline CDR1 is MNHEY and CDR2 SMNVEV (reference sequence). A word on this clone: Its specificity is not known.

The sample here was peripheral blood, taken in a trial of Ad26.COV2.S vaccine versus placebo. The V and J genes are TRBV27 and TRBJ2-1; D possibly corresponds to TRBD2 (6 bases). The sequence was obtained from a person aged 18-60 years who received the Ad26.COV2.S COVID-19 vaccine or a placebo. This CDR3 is CASSPSGAEQFF. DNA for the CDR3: TGTGCCAGCAGCCCATCGGGAGCTGAGCAGTTCTTC.